This TCR beta chain stems from a study of cytomegalovirus exposure and HLA in healthy donors. Findings of the study overall: Researchers left out some V segments, among them TRBV6-2 and TRBV6-3, as indistinguishable. As immune exposure information, only CMV serostatus was available.

With regard to this clone: The antigen remains undetermined.

Primers: 60 Vbeta forward and 13 Jbeta reverse. The repertoire was sequenced with immunoSEQ multiplex PCR; TCRdb's copy has only in-frame clones and lacks some. The repertoire holds over 120,000 clones, with about 74% as singletons. With 5 bases clipped from V and 1 base from J, the junction kept 4 bases outside the gene matches. The CDR3 is 15 amino acids. Germline V gene sequence: CDR1 MNHEY, CDR2 SVGAGI. The chain has TRBV6-5 and TRBJ2-5, with 10 bases matching TRBD1. Sequenced material: PBMCs. This TCR came from a man younger than 35 in good health and CMV-seropositive. The chain's CDR3 is CASSGQGDPQETQYF. In DNA form, the CDR3 reads TGTGCCAGCAGTGGACAGGGGGATCCCCAAGAGACCCAGTACTTC.